This T cell receptor beta chain was identified during a study of PD-L1 blockade in urothelial cancer. At the level of the study: About 90% of the 29 patients were men who had bladder-origin urothelial cancer. Patients' prior chemotherapy regimens numbered 0 to 3.

Repertoires were generated with immunoSEQ multiplex PCR, while TCRdb's copy carries only in-frame clones and drops some. The sample carries tens of thousands of clones, around 87% recorded once. Worth noting for this clone: Its antigen is currently unknown.

Study-wide results and limits: Larger 3-week expansion of tumor-associated blood clones was seen in durable-benefit patients. Prediction of better survival came from below-median pretreatment blood TCR clonality.

Time point here: pretreatment peripheral blood. V was cut by 1 base and J by 6 bases, with 6 bases left in between. Germline loops: CDR1 LNHNV, CDR2 YYDKDF (reference sequence). The CDR3 is 13 amino acids. The sample consisted of PBMCs, taken around atezolizumab (anti-PD-L1) treatment. This sequence was found in a man between 60 and 75 years old with urothelial cancer. The gene calls are TRBV15 and TRBJ1-4; D unclear. CDR3 in DNA: TGTGCCACCAGCAGAGGGAGGTATGAAAAACTGTTTTTT. Translating gives CATSRGRYEKLFF.